Reported below is one T cell receptor (beta chain). The data were taken from a study of blood T cell repertoires in COVID-19. Original data processing: How many nucleated cells were present was estimated from reference gene primer amplification. Sequencing used immunoSEQ multiplex PCR; TCRdb keeps in-frame clones, though not all of them. The DNA gave D and trimming, while V, J and clone size come from that table. The table includes some 78,000 clones, approximately 86% detected once. In germline, CDR1 is SGDLS, CDR2 YYNGEE. Trimming took 0 bases from V and 6 from J; bases not matched to a gene: 10. This CDR3 is built from 16 residues.

The source of this sequence is a man aged 50 to 59 with active or convalescent COVID-19. The sequencing input was peripheral blood. The chain couples TRBV9 to TRBJ2-7; 9 bases match TRBD2. The chain's CDR3 is CASSVEPAGGPGEQYF. CDR3 coding DNA: TGTGCCAGCAGCGTAGAGCCTGCGGGGGGGCCGGGCGAGCAGTACTTC.